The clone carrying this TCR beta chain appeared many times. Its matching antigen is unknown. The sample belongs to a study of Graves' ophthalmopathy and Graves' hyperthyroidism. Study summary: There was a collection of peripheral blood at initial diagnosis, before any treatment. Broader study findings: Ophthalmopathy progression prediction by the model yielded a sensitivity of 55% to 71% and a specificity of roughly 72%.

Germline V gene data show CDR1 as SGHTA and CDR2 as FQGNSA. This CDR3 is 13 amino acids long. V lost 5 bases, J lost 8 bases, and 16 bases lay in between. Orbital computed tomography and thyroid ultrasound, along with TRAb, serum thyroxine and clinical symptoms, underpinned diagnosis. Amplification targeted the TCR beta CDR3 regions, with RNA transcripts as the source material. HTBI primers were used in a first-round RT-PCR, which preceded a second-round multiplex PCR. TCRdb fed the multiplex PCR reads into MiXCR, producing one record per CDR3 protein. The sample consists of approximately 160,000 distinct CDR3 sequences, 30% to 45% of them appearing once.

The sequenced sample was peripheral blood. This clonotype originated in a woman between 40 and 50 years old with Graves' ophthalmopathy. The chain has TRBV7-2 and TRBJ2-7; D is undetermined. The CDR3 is CASSPSATYQQYF. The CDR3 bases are TGTGCCAGCAGCCCCTCGGCAACATACCAGCAGTACTTC. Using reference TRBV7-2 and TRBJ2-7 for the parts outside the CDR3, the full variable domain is GAGVSQSPSNKVTEKGKDVELRCDPISGHTALYWYRQSLGQGLEFLIYFQGNSAPDKSGLPSDRFSAERTGGSVSTLTIQRTQQEDSAVYLCASSPSATYQQYFGPGTRLTVT.